This T cell receptor beta chain comes out of a study of cytomegalovirus exposure and HLA in healthy donors. Study findings and constraints: Fewer N-insertions than the approximately 700-donor mean were reportedly shown by an Asian-associated ancestry cluster in a later analysis. Sequencing artifact likely explains a cluster of highly shared sequence variants. Usually a TCR sequence was rare, but some public TCRs were found in many donors.

A note on this clone: The antigen remains undetermined.

Germline V gene data show CDR1 as LGHNT and CDR2 as FRNRAP. This CDR3 is 15 amino acids long. The V gene lost 3 bases and the J gene lost 0 bases, with 9 bases spanning the gap. The PCR employed 60 Vbeta primers together with 13 Jbeta primers. The method was immunoSEQ multiplex PCR; TCRdb's version includes in-frame clones alone and lacks a portion of them. Found here are approximately 100,000 clones, 70% to 85% of them singletons; the top ten hold 11%. This chain joins TRBV12-5 and TRBJ2-1; no clear D gene. The sequencing sample was made of PBMCs. The TCR comes from a man aged 35 to 55 in good health and CMV-seropositive. DNA of the CDR3: TGTGCTAGTGGTTTCGGAGAGAGCTCCTACAATGAGCAGTTCTTC. Its protein is CASGFGESSYNEQFF.